These 13 T cell receptor beta chains share one sample of origin, sequenced in a study of T cells after yellow fever vaccination. TCRdb independently ran MiXCR on the 5' RACE reads; one entry per CDR3 protein. The sample holds about 550,000 distinct CDR3 sequences, around 21% seen once. Material: PBMCs, obtained 15 days after the yellow fever booster vaccination. The source is a man aged 30 to 45 who received the YFV17D yellow fever vaccine.

This chain uses TRBV5-4 with TRBJ2-6; a possible D gene is TRBD2 (5 bases). CDR3 length: 14 residues. The V and J ends lost 4 bases and 2 bases respectively, with 7 bases between them. Germline values: CDR1 SGHNT, CDR2 YYREEE (reference sequence). For the CDR3, the DNA is TGTGCCAGCAGCCTGGAGGCTGGGGCCAACGTCCTGACTTTC. Its protein product is CASSLEAGANVLTF.

As to this clonotype: One end of the junction does not line up with germline, which may come from a read error. V is TRBV7-2 and J is TRBJ1-5; D gene uncertain. Per germline, CDR1 SGHTA and CDR2 FQGNSA. The CDR3 has 14 amino acids. In DNA, the CDR3 is TGCGCCAGCAGCTTCGGTTCAAACAATCAGCCCCAGCATTTT. Encoded protein: CASSFGSNNQPQHF.

The DNA for the CDR3 is TGTGCCAGCAGTTACCTGGTGTCTCCCGATGAAGCTTTCTTT. Translating gives CASSYLVSPDEAFF. The chain is built from TRBV6-5 and TRBJ1-1; D gene uncertain. The CDR3 sequence is 14 residues long. Per germline, CDR1 MNHEY and CDR2 SVGAGI. Trimming pared 2 bases from V and 7 bases from J, leaving 14 bases between.

V usage is TRBV7-2 and J usage is TRBJ1-4; D uncertain. The germline gives CDR1 SGHTA, CDR2 FQGNSA. The CDR3 totals 13 residues. Between the trimmed V and J ends, which lost 2 bases and 5 bases, there was a span of 6 bases. CDR3 region: CASSLRQNEKLFF. The DNA of the CDR3 is TGTGCCAGCAGCTTAAGGCAGAATGAAAAACTGTTTTTT. Full variable domain (rest looked up from reference TRBV7-2 and TRBJ1-4): GAGVSQSPSNKVTEKGKDVELRCDPISGHTALYWYRQSLGQGLEFLIYFQGNSAPDKSGLPSDRFSAERTGGSVSTLTIQRTQQEDSAVYLCASSLRQNEKLFFGSGTQLSVL.

This rearrangement joins TRBV4-3 to TRBJ2-2; 7 nucleotides match TRBD1. Germline loops: CDR1 LGHNA, CDR2 YSLEER. V lost 0 bases, J lost 6 bases, and 7 bases stayed unmatched. The CDR3 spans 16 residues. This CDR3 is CASSQDLKGAAGELFF. The DNA for the CDR3 is TGCGCCAGCAGCCAAGATCTGAAGGGGGCGGCCGGGGAGCTGTTTTTT.

This clonotype was observed a handful of times. Here the CDR3 DNA reads TGCGCCAGCAGCCAAAAAGGGGGTTACAATGAGCAGTTCTTC. Protein product: CASSQKGGYNEQFF. The rearrangement uses TRBV4-3 and TRBJ2-1, with D possibly being TRBD1 (6 bases). Germline V gene sequence: CDR1 LGHNA, CDR2 YSLEER. This CDR3 has 14 residues. Trimming cost V 2 bases and J 4 bases, with 9 bases left between them.

This clonotype came up a few times. The chain recombines TRBV11-1 with TRBJ1-3; D remains ambiguous. CDR3 length: 18 residues. The V end lost 4 bases, the J end lost 1 base, and 20 bases lay between the germline ends. The germline V gene encodes CDR1 SGHAT and CDR2 FQDESV (reference sequence). CDR3 nucleotide sequence: TGTGCCAGCAGCTCTCCCCCGCGGGAGGCTGGATCTGGAAACACCATATATTTT. Encoded protein: CASSSPPREAGSGNTIYF. Filled out from reference TRBV11-1 and TRBJ1-3, the complete variable domain reads EAEVAQSPRYKITEKSQAVAFWCDPISGHATLYWYRQILGQGPELLVQFQDESVVDDSQLPKDRFSAERLKGVDSTLKIQPAELGDSAMYLCASSSPPREAGSGNTIYFGEGSWLTVV.

The J gene is TRBJ2-7, the V gene TRBV6-1; 7 nucleotides agree with TRBD2. Germline V gene data show CDR1 as MNHNS and CDR2 as SASEGT. This CDR3 is built from 14 residues. V was clipped by 6 bases and J by 6 bases; unmatched bases: 11. CDR3 DNA sequence: TGTGCCAGCAGCCTAGCGGAGGGCTTTGCCGAGCAGTACTTC. As protein: CASSLAEGFAEQYF.

The chain uses TRBV7-2 and TRBJ2-3, with 9 positions matching TRBD2. The CDR3 extends over 16 amino acids. Germline values: CDR1 SGHTA, CDR2 FQGNSA. The J segment lost 5 bases and the V segment lost 0 bases, leaving 6 bases of the junction unmatched. In DNA, the CDR3 is TGTGCCAGCAGCTTAGCTCGGGCGGGGGGGGTAGATACGCAGTATTTT. Its protein product is CASSLARAGGVDTQYF. Supplemented by reference TRBV7-2 and TRBJ2-3, the full variable domain reads GAGVSQSPSNKVTEKGKDVELRCDPISGHTALYWYRQSLGQGLEFLIYFQGNSAPDKSGLPSDRFSAERTGGSVSTLTIQRTQQEDSAVYLCASSLARAGGVDTQYFGPGTRLTVL.

This clonotype was detected only a few times. The chain is built from TRBV6-4 and TRBJ2-3; 9 nucleotides align to TRBD2. The junction had 5 bases not matched to a gene; V was cut back by 6 bases and J by 4 bases. Germline V lookup: CDR1 MRHNA, CDR2 SNTAGT. The CDR3 runs to 14 residues. Here the CDR3 DNA reads TGTGCCAGCAGGACGGGACTAGCATCAGATACGCAGTATTTT. This codes for CASRTGLASDTQYF.

This clonotype was seen repeatedly, ten times or more. CDR3 protein: CASTDGLAGVVLFF. For the CDR3, the DNA is TGTGCCAGCACCGATGGACTAGCGGGAGTAGTCCTGTTCTTC. This rearrangement joins TRBV12-3 or TRBV12-4 to TRBJ2-1; the match to TRBD2 covers 13 bases. The CDR3 consists of 14 residues. V lost 7 bases, J lost 15 bases, and 12 bases stayed unmatched.

This clonotype was seen a few times. This chain connects TRBV4-3 to TRBJ2-1, with D possibly being TRBD1 or TRBD2 (6 bases each). Germline values: CDR1 LGHNA, CDR2 YSLEER. V lost 3 bases, J lost 5 bases, and 17 bases lay in between. This CDR3 spans 16 amino acids. As DNA, the CDR3 is TGCGCCAGCAGCCAGCGTCACAGGGAGGTGGACAATGAGCAGTTCTTC. Protein sequence: CASSQRHREVDNEQFF.

This chain uses TRBV7-2 with TRBJ2-1; unclear D gene. V was shortened by 4 bases and J by 3 bases, with 13 bases between the two germline ends. Germline V gene sequence: CDR1 SGHTA, CDR2 FQGNSA. The CDR3 is 15 amino acids. CDR3 in amino acids: CASSSSRTRYNEQFF. CDR3 in DNA: TGTGCCAGCAGCTCTAGTCGAACTCGCTACAATGAGCAGTTCTTC.